This T cell receptor (beta chain) derives from a study of CD8 T cells in Susac syndrome (dated by TCRdb to about 2019). Context from the whole study: The study used repertoire sequencing to test whether antigen drove CD8+ T cell activation and differentiation in Susac syndrome. The clonality of the CD8+ T cell repertoire was compared across approximately eleven healthy donors, roughly 14 Susac syndrome patients and 15 multiple sclerosis patients. Study-wide conclusions, independent of this receptor: The TCR sequencing and HLA analysis was acknowledged to have included a relatively small number of individuals.

RNA was extracted using the RNeasy kit, and about 0.5 to 1 ug of the RNA was reverse transcribed with random hexamers. TCR beta CDR3 regions were amplified with the immunoSEQ multiplex PCR assay covering 54 Vbeta and 13 Jbeta segments. To correct PCR amplification bias, a synthetic template baseline was used for both primer optimization and computational correction. Per the source publication's procedure: Reads were assigned to V, D and J genes according to IMGT and analyzed in immunoSEQ Analyzer, with only productive sequences retained. To calculate clonality, Shannon entropy was normalized by log2 of the number of productive unique sequences and then subtracted from one. For each patient and control, public and private clones were evaluated among the 100 most prevalent clones. Clones were defined as Susac-specific when absent from the healthy and MS cohorts, from roughly 1,000 published viral clones and from other ImmuneACCESS disease sequences. In-frame beta chains were kept once TCRdb had trimmed the public reads at Q25 with fastp and called clones with MiXCR. Every CDR3 protein is listed once, alongside the most common genes and DNA of its rows. The V and J calls and clone size are TCRdb's, not the authors'. For this sample the table gives tens of thousands of distinct CDR3 sequences, of which 93% were detected only once. The ten largest clonotypes hold around 0.55% of the sample.

To note about this clonotype: Its antigen remains undetermined. The sample holds no much larger clone one base away, and base qualities are not on file.

The germline V gene gives CDR1 as ENHRY and CDR2 as SYGVKD. Clipping removes 4 bases from V and 3 bases from J, with 10 as the unmatched junction base count. The CDR3 covers 16 residues, taking in both the cysteine and the phenylalanine. Only CDR3 DNA remains: 48 bases, in frame from the first base. Peripheral blood CD8+ and CD4+ T cells from healthy donors, Susac syndrome patients and multiple sclerosis patients were profiled using high-throughput TCR beta sequencing. Multiple sclerosis controls were treatment-naive patients with stable or active relapsing-remitting disease fulfilling revised McDonald criteria. Bulk CD8+ and CD4+ T cells were purified magnetically by negative isolation, whereas CD8+ TEMRA cells were enriched by FACS. Blood was drawn into EDTA tubes, processed within 24 hours, and PBMCs were isolated by density gradient centrifugation. PBMCs intended for TCR sequencing were frozen in liquid nitrogen and were later thawed in a 37 degrees C water bath. A purity of at least 90% was achieved for sorted or isolated CD4+, CD8+ and CD8+ TEMRA cells.

Rearrangement joined TRBV10-3 to TRBJ2-7, with 9 bases matching TRBD1. This receptor was taken from a human donor with multiple sclerosis. The sample consisted of CD8+ T cells from PBMCs. The CDR3 is CAISGVTGGISYEQYF. The DNA reads TGTGCCATCAGTGGTGTGACAGGGGGAATCAGCTACGAGCAGTACTTC.